Reported below is one T cell receptor beta chain. Its antigen specificity is not known. No base qualities exist here, and no much larger clone lies one base off it. TCRbeta CDR3 regions were amplified from genomic DNA using the immunoSEQ Assay, a bias-controlled multiplex PCR. The published analysis was carried out like this. The number of nucleated cells in each sample was estimated from the amplification of reference gene primers within the assay. Sequence reads were collapsed and filtered to measure the absolute abundance of every unique TCRbeta CDR3 rearrangement. For each sample, productive Simpson clonality was calculated as the square root of Simpson's diversity index over productive rearrangements. Entries here come from immuneACCESS through TCRdb and include only in-frame sequences with V and J called. Some clones fail to appear in such tables; in the studies checked, an unresolved V gene covers under half of the shortfall, and the cause of the remainder is unknown. For V, J and clone size, that table is used; D and trimming come from the DNA. For this sample there are roughly 250,000 clones; roughly 86% appear just once. The ten top clones hold 1.5% to 2% of the sample.

These data belong to a study of blood T cell repertoires in COVID-19 (TCRdb year 2020). At the level of the whole study: Samples covering the acute and convalescent phases of COVID-19 were provided by collaborators in the United States, Italy and Spain. The material from the prospective study consisted of cDNA or gDNA derived from T cells, B-cell-depleted T cells, or PBMCs. Deeply sampled blood TCRbeta repertoires from subjects exposed to, actively infected with, or recovered from COVID-19 were included in the dataset. A freely available public database, intended as a resource for researchers studying the immune response to SARS-CoV-2, is where the repertoires were released. The samples were drawn from the first 160 participants of the ongoing ImmuneRACE study and from over 950 subjects provided by 6 global collaborators. Nearly every sample came with metadata listing a de-identified subject ID, COVID-19 status, age in years and sex. Where HLA class I and class II types were available, the types were taken from metadata supplied by the sample provider, not from assay-based typing.

Enrolling through a virtual design, the prospective study's participants ranged in age from about 18 to 89 years and lived across approximately 25 United States geographic areas. In the prospective study, participants were assigned to cohorts based on the clinical history participants reported in a screening survey and a study questionnaire. Recovered participants in ImmuneRACE Cohort 3 were defined by two consecutive negative NP/OP PCR tests, clearance by a healthcare professional, or resolution of symptoms. In the prospective study, mobile phlebotomists collected whole blood, serum and a nasopharyngeal or oropharyngeal swab from each participant. Participants in the prospective study had the option to provide additional blood draws and questionnaires over an approximately 2-month period. Before DNA extraction, prospective study blood samples were shipped either frozen or at room temperature.

Here is what the overall study found, with its caveats: Clinical and demographic metadata were provided uncurated, with the amount varying by source and participant.

Sequences SGHRS (CDR1) and YFSETQ (CDR2) are obtained from the germline V gene. The CDR3 spans 11 residues, from the cysteine through the phenylalanine. Solely the CDR3 DNA is kept, with 33 bases framed from the first base. V was cut back by 4 bases and J by 2 bases, leaving a gap of 3 bases between them. The TCR originated in a woman aged 50 to 60 who had recovered from COVID-19. Sequenced input: PBMCs or T cells enriched from blood (not recorded which). Here the chain combines TRBV5-1 and TRBJ2-5; no confident D gene assignment can be made. The CDR3 loop reads CASSRQETQYF. The bases are TGCGCCAGCAGCCGTCAAGAGACCCAGTACTTC.